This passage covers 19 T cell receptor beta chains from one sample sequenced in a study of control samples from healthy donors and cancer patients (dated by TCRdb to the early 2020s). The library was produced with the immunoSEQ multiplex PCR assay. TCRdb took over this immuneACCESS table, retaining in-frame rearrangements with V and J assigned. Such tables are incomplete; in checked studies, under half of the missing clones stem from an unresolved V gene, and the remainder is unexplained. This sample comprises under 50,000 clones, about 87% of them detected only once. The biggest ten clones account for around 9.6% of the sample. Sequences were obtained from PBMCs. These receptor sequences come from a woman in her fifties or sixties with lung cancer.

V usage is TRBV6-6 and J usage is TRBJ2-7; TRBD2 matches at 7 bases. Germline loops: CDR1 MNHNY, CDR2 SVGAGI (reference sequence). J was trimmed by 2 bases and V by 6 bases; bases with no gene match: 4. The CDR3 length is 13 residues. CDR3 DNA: TGTGCCAGCAGCGCCGGGGGGACCTACGAGCAGTACTTC. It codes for CASSAGGTYEQYF.

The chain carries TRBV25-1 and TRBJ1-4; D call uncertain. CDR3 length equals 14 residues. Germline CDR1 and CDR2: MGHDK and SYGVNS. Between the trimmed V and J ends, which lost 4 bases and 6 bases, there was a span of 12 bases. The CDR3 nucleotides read TGTGCCAGCAGTGGGCAAACGCAGGATGAAAAACTGTTTTTT. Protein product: CASSGQTQDEKLFF. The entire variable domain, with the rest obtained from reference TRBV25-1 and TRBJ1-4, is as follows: EADIYQTPRYLVIGTGKKITLECSQTMGHDKMYWYQQDPGMELHLIHYSYGVNSTEKGDLSSESTVSRIRTEHFPLTLESARPSHTSQYLCASSGQTQDEKLFFGSGTQLSVL.

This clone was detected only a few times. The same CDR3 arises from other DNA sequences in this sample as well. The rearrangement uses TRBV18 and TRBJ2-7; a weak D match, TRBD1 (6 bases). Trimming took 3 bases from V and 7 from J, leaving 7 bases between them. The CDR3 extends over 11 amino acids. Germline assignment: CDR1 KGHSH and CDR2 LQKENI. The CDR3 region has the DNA TGTGCCAGCTCACCCGACAGGGAGCAGTACTTC. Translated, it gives CASSPDREQYF.

This chain's CDR3 is CASSPTRRDEKLFF. The CDR3 DNA sequence: TGTGCCAGCTCACCAACCCGGCGTGATGAAAAACTGTTTTTT. This chain connects TRBV18 to TRBJ1-4; no reliable D call. V gave up 2 bases and J gave up 6 bases, with 10 bases separating them. The CDR3 has 14 residues. The germline V gene encodes CDR1 KGHSH and CDR2 LQKENI.

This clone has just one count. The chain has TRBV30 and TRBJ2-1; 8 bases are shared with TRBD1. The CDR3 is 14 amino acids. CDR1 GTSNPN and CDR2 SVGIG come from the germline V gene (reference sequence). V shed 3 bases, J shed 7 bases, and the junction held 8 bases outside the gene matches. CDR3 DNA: TGTGCCTGGAGGGAGGCAGGGGGCTGGAATGAGCAGTTCTTC. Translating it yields CAWREAGGWNEQFF.

The CDR3 loop reads CASSETGGETQYF. CDR3 DNA sequence: TGTGCCAGCAGTGAAACAGGGGGCGAGACCCAGTACTTC. The rearrangement uses TRBV25-1 and TRBJ2-5; TRBD1 matches 9 bases. With 2 bases clipped from V and 5 bases from J, the junction kept 0 bases outside the gene matches. Germline values: CDR1 MGHDK, CDR2 SYGVNS. The CDR3 is made up of 13 amino acids. Full variable domain (outside the CDR3, taken from reference TRBV25-1 and TRBJ2-5): EADIYQTPRYLVIGTGKKITLECSQTMGHDKMYWYQQDPGMELHLIHYSYGVNSTEKGDLSSESTVSRIRTEHFPLTLESARPSHTSQYLCASSETGGETQYFGPGTRLLVL.

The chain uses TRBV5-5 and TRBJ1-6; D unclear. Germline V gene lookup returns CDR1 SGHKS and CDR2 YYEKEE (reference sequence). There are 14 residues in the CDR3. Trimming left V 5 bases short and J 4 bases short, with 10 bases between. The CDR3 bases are TGTGCCAGCAGTTCTTCAAGGTATAATTCACCCCTCCACTTT. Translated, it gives CASSSSRYNSPLHF. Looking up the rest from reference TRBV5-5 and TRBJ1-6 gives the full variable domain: DAGVTQSPTHLIKTRGQQVTLRCSPISGHKSVSWYQQVLGQGPQFIFQYYEKEERGRGNFPDRFSARQFPNYSSELNVNALLLGDSALYLCASSSSRYNSPLHFGNGTRLTVT.

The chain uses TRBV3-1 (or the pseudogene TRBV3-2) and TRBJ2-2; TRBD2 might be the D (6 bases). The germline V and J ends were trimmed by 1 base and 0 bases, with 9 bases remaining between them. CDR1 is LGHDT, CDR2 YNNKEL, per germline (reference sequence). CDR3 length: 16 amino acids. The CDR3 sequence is CASSQVSGPNTGELFF. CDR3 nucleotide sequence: TGTGCCAGCAGCCAAGTGAGCGGGCCGAACACCGGGGAGCTGTTTTTT.

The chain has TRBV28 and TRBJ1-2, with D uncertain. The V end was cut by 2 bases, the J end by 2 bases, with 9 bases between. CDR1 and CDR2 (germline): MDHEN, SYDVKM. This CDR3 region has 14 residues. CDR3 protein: CASSLDGRNYGYTF. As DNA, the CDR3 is TGTGCCAGCAGTTTAGATGGACGGAACTATGGCTACACCTTC.

As DNA, the CDR3 is TGTGCCAGCAGACCCACTAGCGGGAGTTCCTACGAGCAGTACTTC. It is translated as CASRPTSGSSYEQYF. The chain has TRBV5-5 and TRBJ2-7, with TRBD2 matching 11 bases. This CDR3 contains 15 residues. Per germline, CDR1 SGHKS and CDR2 YYEKEE (reference sequence). With 5 bases clipped from V and 1 base from J, the junction kept 5 bases outside the gene matches.

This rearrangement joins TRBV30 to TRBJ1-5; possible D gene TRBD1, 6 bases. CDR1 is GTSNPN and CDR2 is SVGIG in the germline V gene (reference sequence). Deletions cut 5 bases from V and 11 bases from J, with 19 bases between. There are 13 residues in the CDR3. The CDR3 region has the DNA TGTGCCTGGGGGTTCGGGACAACTACTGCCCAGCATTTT. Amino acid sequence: CAWGFGTTTAQHF. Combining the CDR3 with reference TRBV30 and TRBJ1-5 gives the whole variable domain SQTIHQWPATLVQPVGSPLSLECTVEGTSNPNLYWYRQAAGRGLQLLFYSVGIGQISSEVPQNLSASRPQDRQFILSSKKLLLSDSGFYLCAWGFGTTTAQHFGDGTRLSIL.

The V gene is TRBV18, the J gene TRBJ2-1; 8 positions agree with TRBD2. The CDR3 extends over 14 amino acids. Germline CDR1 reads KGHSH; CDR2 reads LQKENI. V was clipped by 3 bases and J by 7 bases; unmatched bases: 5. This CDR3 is CASSPGLGQNEQFF. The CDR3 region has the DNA TGTGCCAGCTCACCGGGACTAGGACAAAATGAGCAGTTCTTC. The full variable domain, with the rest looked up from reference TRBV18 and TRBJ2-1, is NAGVMQNPRHLVRRRGQEARLRCSPMKGHSHVYWYRQLPEEGLKFMVYLQKENIIDESGMPKERFSAEFPKEGPSILRIQQVVRGDSAAYFCASSPGLGQNEQFFGPGTRLTVL.

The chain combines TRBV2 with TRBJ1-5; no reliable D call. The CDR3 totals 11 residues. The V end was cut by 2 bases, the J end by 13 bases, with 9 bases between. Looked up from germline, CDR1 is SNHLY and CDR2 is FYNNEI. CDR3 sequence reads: CASSESMLQHF. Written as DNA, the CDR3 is TGTGCCAGCAGTGAATCAATGCTACAGCATTTT.

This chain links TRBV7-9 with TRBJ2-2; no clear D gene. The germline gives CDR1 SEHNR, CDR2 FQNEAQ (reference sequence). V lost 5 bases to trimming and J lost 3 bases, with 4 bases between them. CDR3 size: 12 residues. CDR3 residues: CASSVYTGELFF. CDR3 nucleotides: TGTGCCAGCAGCGTATACACCGGGGAGCTGTTTTTT.

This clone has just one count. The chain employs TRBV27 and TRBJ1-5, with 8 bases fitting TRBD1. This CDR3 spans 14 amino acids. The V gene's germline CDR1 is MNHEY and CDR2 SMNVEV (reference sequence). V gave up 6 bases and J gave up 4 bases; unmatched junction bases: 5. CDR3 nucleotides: TGTGCCAGCAGCAGGGGGCAGAGGAATCAGCCCCAGCATTTT. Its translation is CASSRGQRNQPQHF.

The CDR3 nucleotides read TGTGCCAGCAACAGCGGGAGTGGCACAGATACGCAGTATTTT. Encoded protein: CASNSGSGTDTQYF. The V call is TRBV11-3, the J call TRBJ2-3, with 8 nucleotides matching TRBD2. This CDR3 contains 14 residues. In germline, CDR1 is SGHNT, CDR2 YENEEA. J gave up 1 base and V 7 bases, and 4 bases lay outside the gene matches.

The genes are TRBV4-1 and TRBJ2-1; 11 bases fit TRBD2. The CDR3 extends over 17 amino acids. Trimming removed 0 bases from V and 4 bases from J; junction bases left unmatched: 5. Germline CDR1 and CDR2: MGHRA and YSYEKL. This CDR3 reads CASSQDLAGGSYNEQFF. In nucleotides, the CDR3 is TGCGCCAGCAGCCAAGATTTAGCGGGAGGGAGTTACAATGAGCAGTTCTTC.

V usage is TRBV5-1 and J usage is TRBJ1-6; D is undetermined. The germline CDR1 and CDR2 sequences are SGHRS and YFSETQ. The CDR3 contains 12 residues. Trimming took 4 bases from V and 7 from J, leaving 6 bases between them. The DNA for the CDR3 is TGCGCCAGCAGCCGGACCAATTCACCCCTCCACTTT. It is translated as CASSRTNSPLHF.

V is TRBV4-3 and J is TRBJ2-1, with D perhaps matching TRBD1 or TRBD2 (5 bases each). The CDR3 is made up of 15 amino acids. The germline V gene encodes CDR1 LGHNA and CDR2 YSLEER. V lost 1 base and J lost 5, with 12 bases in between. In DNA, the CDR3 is TGCGCCAGCAGCCAAGCTCAGCGGACAAACAATGAGCAGTTCTTC. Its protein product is CASSQAQRTNNEQFF.